The 27 T cell receptor beta chains below were found in one sample sequenced in a study of cytomegalovirus exposure and HLA in healthy donors. Both 60 Vbeta primers and 13 Jbeta primers went into the PCR. The protocol was immunoSEQ multiplex PCR, while the TCRdb copy is restricted to in-frame clones and leaves out a portion. Of 100,000 to 150,000 clones in the sample, approximately 81% were seen once. Sequencing was done on a sample of PBMCs. Receptor source: a male donor in good health and CMV-seronegative.

V and J are TRBV6-1 and TRBJ1-5; TRBD1 might be the D (6 bases). This CDR3 spans 14 amino acids. The ends were cut back, 4 bases at V and 0 bases at J, with 7 bases in the middle. The germline V gene has CDR1 MNHNS and CDR2 SASEGT. The CDR3 loop reads CASSGQVSNQPQHF. For the CDR3, the DNA is TGTGCCAGCAGTGGACAGGTTAGCAATCAGCCCCAGCATTTT.

This rearrangement joins TRBV28 to TRBJ1-1; D remains ambiguous. V lost 4 bases to trimming and J lost 1 base, with 10 bases between them. This CDR3 spans 14 amino acids. CDR1 is MDHEN and CDR2 is SYDVKM in the germline V gene. CDR3 DNA: TGTGCCAGCAGTTCAACCCCAGGGAACACTGAAGCTTTCTTT. As protein: CASSSTPGNTEAFF.

This rearrangement joins TRBV19 to TRBJ1-5; the D gene is possibly TRBD1 (5 bases). V was shortened by 4 bases and J by 4 bases, with 8 bases between the two germline ends. Germline V gene sequence: CDR1 LNHDA, CDR2 SQIVND (reference sequence). The CDR3 is 13 residues long. CDR3 bases: TGTGCCAGTAGTACGGCAGGGAATCAGCCCCAGCATTTT. Translated: CASSTAGNQPQHF.

V usage is TRBV27 and J usage is TRBJ2-1, with D possibly being TRBD2 (7 bases). The germline V and J ends were trimmed by 7 bases and 7 bases, with 23 bases remaining between them. CDR1 MNHEY and CDR2 SMNVEV come from the germline V gene (reference sequence). CDR3 length equals 16 residues. CDR3 DNA sequence: TGTGCCAGCAAAGTAGGGGGGGGACGTGCACTGAATGAGCAGTTCTTC. It yields the protein CASKVGGGRALNEQFF.

The chain has TRBV5-4 and TRBJ2-5; 12 nucleotides agree with TRBD1. With V trimmed by 0 bases and J by 6 bases, 9 bases remained unmatched. The CDR3 is 17 residues long. Looked up from germline, CDR1 is SGHNT and CDR2 is YYREEE (reference sequence). The CDR3 spells CASSLASGTGGMKTQYF. CDR3 coding DNA: TGTGCCAGCAGCTTGGCATCCGGGACAGGGGGCATGAAGACCCAGTACTTC.

This chain uses TRBV13 with TRBJ2-3; TRBD2 matches at 15 bases. CDR1 and CDR2 (germline): PRHDT, FYEKMQ (reference sequence). Germline trimming cut 5 bases from V and 5 bases from J; bases unmatched to any gene: 17. The CDR3 runs to 20 residues. CDR3 nucleotide sequence: TGTGCCAGCAGCACCTATACCAGGACTAGCGGGAGGGGGAGTATAGATACGCAGTATTTT. It codes for CASSTYTRTSGRGSIDTQYF.

This chain connects TRBV4-1 to TRBJ2-7, with no clear D. The CDR3 loop spans 14 amino acids. The germline V and J ends were trimmed by 4 bases and 4 bases, with 14 bases remaining between them. Germline CDR1 and CDR2: MGHRA and YSYEKL. CDR3 region: CASSPVIPRYEQYF. The DNA of the CDR3 is TGCGCCAGCAGCCCGGTGATTCCAAGATACGAGCAGTACTTC.

This clone appeared once. The V gene is TRBV5-1, the J gene TRBJ2-3, with TRBD1 identical over 9 bases. The CDR3 runs to 15 residues. The V gene's germline CDR1 is SGHRS and CDR2 YFSETQ. J gave up 6 bases and V 0 bases, and 5 bases lay outside the gene matches. CDR3 nucleotides: TGCGCCAGCAGCTTGGGGACAGGGGCGACGGATACGCAGTATTTT. It encodes CASSLGTGATDTQYF.

The chain has TRBV5-4 and TRBJ2-7; 7 nucleotides agree with TRBD2. There are 14 residues in the CDR3. Germline trimming cut 5 bases from V and 6 bases from J; bases unmatched to any gene: 11. Germline CDR1 reads SGHNT; CDR2 reads YYREEE (reference sequence). This CDR3 is CASSHLREASEQYF. The DNA for the CDR3 is TGTGCCAGCAGTCATCTTCGGGAGGCTAGCGAGCAGTACTTC. The variable domain in full, with the rest retrieved from reference TRBV5-4 and TRBJ2-7, is ETGVTQSPTHLIKTRGQQVTLRCSSQSGHNTVSWYQQALGQGPQFIFQYYREEENGRGNFPPRFSGLQFPNYSSELNVNALELDDSALYLCASSHLREASEQYFGPGTRLTVT.

J is TRBJ2-1 and V is TRBV2; 8 bases line up with TRBD2. Per the germline V gene, CDR1 is SNHLY and CDR2 is FYNNEI. The V gene end was trimmed by 4 bases and the J gene end by 0 bases; junction bases not matched to a gene: 5. CDR3 length: 16 residues. DNA for the CDR3: TGTGCCAGCAGTGCGCTGGGACTAGTCTCCTACAATGAGCAGTTCTTC. Protein product: CASSALGLVSYNEQFF.

The chain recombines TRBV7-2 with TRBJ1-2; D unresolved. The germline V gene has CDR1 SGHTA and CDR2 FQGNSA. Deletions cut 1 base from V and 2 bases from J, with 14 bases between. The CDR3 loop spans 16 amino acids. The CDR3 spells CASSLEGWRGNYGYTF. The CDR3 DNA sequence: TGTGCCAGCAGCTTAGAAGGCTGGCGAGGAAACTATGGCTACACCTTC.

The chain has TRBV6-6 and TRBJ1-2; TRBD1 is a possible D gene (6 bases). Trimming removed 4 bases from V and 7 bases from J, with 22 bases in between. This CDR3 comprises 16 residues. Germline CDR1 MNHNY, CDR2 SVGAGI (reference sequence). The CDR3 sequence is CASSSLGRGGAGGYTF. The CDR3 DNA sequence: TGTGCCAGCAGTTCCCTTGGGCGGGGGGGCGCGGGTGGCTACACCTTC.

The chain couples TRBV28 to TRBJ1-6; possible D gene TRBD1, 6 bases. This CDR3 has 15 amino acids. V shed 3 bases and J shed 9 bases, with 15 bases lying between them. Per the germline V gene, CDR1 is MDHEN and CDR2 is SYDVKM. The CDR3 bases are TGTGCCAGCAGTTTGGGTGGGACAATGCGTTCACCCCTCCACTTT. Amino acids: CASSLGGTMRSPLHF.

This chain links TRBV4-1 with TRBJ1-2; TRBD1 might be the D (5 bases). The CDR3 consists of 14 residues. Germline values: CDR1 MGHRA, CDR2 YSYEKL. The ends were cut back, 1 base at V and 3 bases at J, with 9 bases in the middle. CDR3 amino acids: CASSQVAGDYGYTF. The CDR3 region has the DNA TGCGCCAGCAGCCAAGTTGCGGGGGACTATGGCTACACCTTC.

This chain uses TRBV4-3 with TRBJ2-3; TRBD1 matches 9 bases. The germline gives CDR1 LGHNA, CDR2 YSLEER. The V segment lost 6 bases and the J segment 6 bases; nucleotides outside the gene matches: 4. The CDR3 is 13 amino acids. The CDR3 loop is CASSDRGSDTQYF. The CDR3, as DNA: TGCGCCAGCAGTGACAGGGGGTCCGATACGCAGTATTTT.

V and J are TRBV19 and TRBJ1-3, with D unresolved. Germline values: CDR1 LNHDA, CDR2 SQIVND (reference sequence). Between the trimmed V and J ends, which lost 4 bases and 0 bases, there was a span of 7 bases. The CDR3 sequence is 14 residues long. The CDR3 protein is CASSSRDSGNTIYF. Written as DNA, the CDR3 is TGTGCCAGTAGTAGCCGGGACTCTGGAAACACCATATATTTT.

This clone was picked up a small number of times. The gene calls are TRBV19 and TRBJ1-2; TRBD1 matches 10 bases. V lost 6 bases and J lost 5; bases outside the gene matches: 9. Looked up from germline, CDR1 is LNHDA and CDR2 is SQIVND (reference sequence). This CDR3 is 15 amino acids long. CDR3 region: CASRETGGAGYGYTF. CDR3 sequence (DNA): TGTGCCAGTAGAGAGACAGGGGGCGCCGGGTATGGCTACACCTTC.

V and J are TRBV14 and TRBJ2-2; the match to TRBD2 covers 13 bases. The CDR3 runs to 16 residues. The junction had 10 bases not matched to a gene; V was cut back by 6 bases and J by 9 bases. Germline V gene lookup returns CDR1 SGHDN and CDR2 FVKESK. CDR3 amino acids: CASSLGLAGAHRELFF. DNA of the CDR3: TGTGCCAGCAGTCTCGGACTAGCGGGAGCCCACCGGGAGCTGTTTTTT.

This clone was seen a few times. The chain is built from TRBV15 and TRBJ1-2; D unclear. CDR1 LNHNV and CDR2 YYDKDF come from the germline V gene (reference sequence). This CDR3 has 15 amino acids. Trimming left V 0 bases short and J 6 bases short, with 14 bases between. The chain's CDR3 is CATSREGGNKNGYTF. The CDR3 coding sequence is TGTGCCACCAGCAGAGAAGGCGGAAACAAGAATGGCTACACCTTC.

The rearrangement joins TRBV7-9 to TRBJ1-2; the match to TRBD1 covers 8 bases. The ends lost 8 bases at V and 0 bases at J; junction bases unmatched: 8. This CDR3 has 15 residues. Looked up from germline, CDR1 is SEHNR and CDR2 is FQNEAQ (reference sequence). The CDR3 sequence: CASAGDRGANYGYTF. The CDR3 coding sequence is TGTGCCAGCGCCGGAGACAGGGGAGCTAACTATGGCTACACCTTC.

V gene TRBV13 combines with J gene TRBJ1-1, with 9 positions matching TRBD1. The V and J ends lost 6 bases and 4 bases, in that order; junction bases with no gene match: 18. CDR3 length: 18 amino acids. Germline V gene data show CDR1 as PRHDT and CDR2 as FYEKMQ (reference sequence). This CDR3 reads CASSYEARDRVKGTEAFF. The CDR3 DNA follows: TGTGCCAGCAGTTACGAAGCTAGGGACAGGGTGAAGGGCACTGAAGCTTTCTTT.

The V call is TRBV9, the J call TRBJ2-2, with a possible D match to TRBD1 (6 bases). The CDR3 has 13 residues. CDR1 and CDR2 (germline): SGDLS, YYNGEE. Trimming pared 2 bases from V and 5 bases from J, leaving 7 bases between. DNA of the CDR3: TGTGCCAGCAGCGTTACAGGGACCGGGGAGCTGTTTTTT. Amino acid sequence: CASSVTGTGELFF.

Written as DNA, the CDR3 is TGTGCCAGCAGTTACTTAGCTAGCGGGAGGCTCGGGGAGCTGTTTTTT. Its protein product is CASSYLASGRLGELFF. The rearrangement uses TRBV6-5 and TRBJ2-2, with 11 bases identical to TRBD2. Germline V gives CDR1 MNHEY, CDR2 SVGAGI. The trim removed 1 base at V and 7 bases at J, leaving 5 bases unmatched. The CDR3 spans 16 residues.

The chain employs TRBV28 and TRBJ2-7; 12 bases line up with TRBD2. The V and J ends lost 5 bases and 1 base, in that order; junction bases with no gene match: 3. CDR1 is MDHEN and CDR2 is SYDVKM in the germline V gene. The CDR3 length is 15 residues. The CDR3 coding sequence is TGTGCCAGCAGTGACCTAGCGGGAGGGTCCTACGAGCAGTACTTC. Protein sequence: CASSDLAGGSYEQYF.

The V gene is TRBV15, the J gene TRBJ1-3; D perhaps matches TRBD1 (5 bases). This CDR3 is 12 amino acids long. Germline values: CDR1 LNHNV, CDR2 YYDKDF (reference sequence). Trimming stripped 6 bases from V and 10 bases from J, with 13 bases between. The CDR3 sequence is CATRSPGGTIYF. Here the CDR3 DNA reads TGTGCCACCAGGAGTCCGGGGGGAACCATATATTTT.

This clone was recorded a few times. V is TRBV7-2 and J is TRBJ1-6; 8 nucleotides match TRBD1. With 3 bases clipped from V and 10 bases from J, the junction kept 2 bases outside the gene matches. This CDR3 contains 13 residues. Germline V gene lookup returns CDR1 SGHTA and CDR2 FQGNSA. The CDR3 protein is CASSFTGGSPLHF. In nucleotides, the CDR3 is TGTGCCAGCAGCTTCACAGGGGGATCACCCCTCCACTTT. The full variable domain, rest sourced from reference TRBV7-2 and TRBJ1-6, is GAGVSQSPSNKVTEKGKDVELRCDPISGHTALYWYRQSLGQGLEFLIYFQGNSAPDKSGLPSDRFSAERTGGSVSTLTIQRTQQEDSAVYLCASSFTGGSPLHFGNGTRLTVT.

CDR3 amino acids: CASSPGTGPMTNEKLFF. DNA of the CDR3: TGCGCCAGCAGCCCCGGGACAGGGCCAATGACTAATGAAAAACTGTTTTTT. V gene TRBV4-3 combines with J gene TRBJ1-4, with 9 bases that match TRBD1. The CDR3 contains 17 residues. V lost 4 bases to trimming and J lost 2 bases; unmatched junction nucleotides: 8. In germline, CDR1 is LGHNA, CDR2 YSLEER.